This is a list of T cell receptor beta chains from one sample in a study of blood T cell repertoires in COVID-19. TCRdb keeps only in-frame clones here, not all; method: immunoSEQ multiplex PCR. The data show some 370,000 clones, 89% seen once. The material sequenced was peripheral blood. The source is a man aged 35-49 years with acute or convalescent COVID-19. Both conserved end residues are part of each CDR3. D genes are given only for firm matches. Not every row has a clone size; where given, it reads once, few, many or a size class.

j_gene: TRBJ2-3
d_gene: TRBD2
abundance: .
v_gene: TRBV5-4
CDR3nt: TGTGCCAGCAGCCTGTCGGGGGGTAGCACAGATACGCAGTATTTT
CDR3aa: CASSLSGGSTDTQYF

j_gene: TRBJ2-2
d_gene: .
abundance: .
v_gene: TRBV2
CDR3nt: TGTGCCAGCAGTGTCGGCACCGGGGAGCTGTTTTTT
CDR3aa: CASSVGTGELFF

j_gene: TRBJ2-1
d_gene: TRBD2
abundance: .
v_gene: TRBV7-9
CDR3nt: TGTGCCAGCAGCTACAGGTCTACTAGCGGGAGATACACTGAGCAGTTCTTC
CDR3aa: CASSYRSTSGRYTEQFF

j_gene: TRBJ1-1
d_gene: .
abundance: .
v_gene: TRBV7-2
CDR3nt: TGTGCCAGCAGCTTAGGGCTGATGAACACTGAAGCTTTCTTT
CDR3aa: CASSLGLMNTEAFF

j_gene: TRBJ2-3
d_gene: TRBD2
abundance: .
v_gene: TRBV19
CDR3nt: TGTGCCAGTACCTCAGGACTAGCGGGTAGCACAGATACGCAGTATTTT
CDR3aa: CASTSGLAGSTDTQYF

j_gene: TRBJ1-6
d_gene: TRBD1
abundance: .
v_gene: TRBV27
CDR3nt: TGTGCCAGCAGTTTCTTTCTCCGGGACAGAAATTCACCCCTCCACTTT
CDR3aa: CASSFFLRDRNSPLHF

j_gene: TRBJ2-7
d_gene: TRBD1
abundance: .
v_gene: TRBV6-5
CDR3nt: TGTGCCACAGGGGGCACAAATCCCAGGAACGAGCAGTACTTC
CDR3aa: CATGGTNPRNEQYF

j_gene: TRBJ1-6
d_gene: .
abundance: .
v_gene: TRBV5-4
CDR3nt: TGTGCCAGCAGCTTACCGGGTTCCTATAATTCACCCCTCCACTTT
CDR3aa: CASSLPGSYNSPLHF

j_gene: TRBJ1-4
d_gene: TRBD1
abundance: .
v_gene: TRBV28
CDR3nt: TGTGCCAGCAGTTATCGGACAGGGAAGAGCGTCAATGAAAAACTGTTTTTT
CDR3aa: CASSYRTGKSVNEKLFF

j_gene: TRBJ1-2
d_gene: TRBD1
abundance: .
v_gene: TRBV7-2
CDR3nt: TGTGCCAGCAGCTTCCCAGGGGGTATTATCACCTTC
CDR3aa: CASSFPGGIITF

j_gene: TRBJ1-3
d_gene: .
abundance: .
v_gene: TRBV6-6
CDR3nt: TGTGCCAGCAGTCCCGGCAGGGTGTCCTCTGGAAACACCATATATTTT
CDR3aa: CASSPGRVSSGNTIYF

j_gene: TRBJ2-7
d_gene: .
abundance: .
v_gene: TRBV4-1
CDR3nt: TGCGCCAGCAGCCAAGTGGGGGGACACGAGCAGTACTTC
CDR3aa: CASSQVGGHEQYF

j_gene: TRBJ1-5
d_gene: TRBD1
abundance: .
v_gene: TRBV6-1
CDR3nt: TGTGCCAGCAGTGAGTGGGGACAGGGCTTTCAGCCCCAGCATTTT
CDR3aa: CASSEWGQGFQPQHF

j_gene: TRBJ2-5
d_gene: TRBD2
abundance: .
v_gene: TRBV27
CDR3nt: TGTGCCAGCAGTTTTGTTTTTTCAGGACTAGCTCTAGAGACCCAGTACTTC
CDR3aa: CASSFVFSGLALETQYF

j_gene: TRBJ1-6
d_gene: .
abundance: .
v_gene: TRBV18
CDR3nt: TGTGCCAGCTCACCAGGGCAGGGGAATTCACCCCTCCACTTT
CDR3aa: CASSPGQGNSPLHF

j_gene: TRBJ1-5
d_gene: TRBD1
abundance: .
v_gene: TRBV15
CDR3nt: TGTGCCACCAGCCGGGGACAGAACAATCAGCCCCAGCATTTT
CDR3aa: CATSRGQNNQPQHF

j_gene: TRBJ2-7
d_gene: TRBD2
abundance: .
v_gene: TRBV30
CDR3nt: TGTGCCTGGGCCCGTCCCGTGACTAGCGGGAGCAGGTCCTACGAGCAGTACTTC
CDR3aa: CAWARPVTSGSRSYEQYF

j_gene: TRBJ2-5
d_gene: .
abundance: few
v_gene: TRBV5-6
CDR3nt: TGTGCCAGCAGCTCCGTAATCGGTGACCAGTACTTC
CDR3aa: CASSSVIGDQYF

j_gene: TRBJ2-7
d_gene: .
abundance: .
v_gene: TRBV28
CDR3nt: TGTGCCAGCTCGGGGAAGGAGCAGTACTTC
CDR3aa: CASSGKEQYF

j_gene: TRBJ1-2
d_gene: .
abundance: .
v_gene: TRBV28
CDR3nt: TGTGCCAGCAGTTACAGGGACTATGGCTACACCTTC
CDR3aa: CASSYRDYGYTF

j_gene: TRBJ2-1
d_gene: .
abundance: .
v_gene: TRBV19
CDR3nt: TGTGCCAGTAGTATAAGCAGGAATGAGCAGTTCTTC
CDR3aa: CASSISRNEQFF

j_gene: TRBJ1-3
d_gene: .
abundance: .
v_gene: TRBV19
CDR3nt: TGTGCCAGTAGTATAAAAGGGGCCTACTCTGGAAACACCATATATTTT
CDR3aa: CASSIKGAYSGNTIYF

j_gene: TRBJ2-5
d_gene: .
abundance: .
v_gene: TRBV5-8
CDR3nt: TGTGCCAGCAGCTTGGAGGGGACTCAAGAGACCCAGTACTTC
CDR3aa: CASSLEGTQETQYF

j_gene: TRBJ1-2
d_gene: .
abundance: once
v_gene: TRBV28
CDR3nt: TGTGCCAGCAGTGAGGGGAGGAACTATGGCTACACCTTC
CDR3aa: CASSEGRNYGYTF

j_gene: TRBJ2-4
d_gene: .
abundance: .
v_gene: TRBV27
CDR3nt: TGTGCCAGCAGTTGGGGGGAAGGAAACATTCAGTACTTC
CDR3aa: CASSWGEGNIQYF

j_gene: TRBJ2-7
d_gene: TRBD1
abundance: .
v_gene: TRBV7-2
CDR3nt: TGTGCCAGCAGCCTACGACAGGGAACCTACGAGCAGTACTTC
CDR3aa: CASSLRQGTYEQYF

j_gene: TRBJ1-1
d_gene: TRBD1
abundance: .
v_gene: TRBV10-1
CDR3nt: TGCGCCAGCAGTAGCGGGACAGGGGCGTCTGAAGCTTTCTTT
CDR3aa: CASSSGTGASEAFF

j_gene: TRBJ1-5
d_gene: .
abundance: few
v_gene: TRBV12-3/TRBV12-4
CDR3nt: TGTGCCAGCAGCTACGACCTGAGGCAGCCCCAGCATTTT
CDR3aa: CASSYDLRQPQHF

j_gene: TRBJ1-1
d_gene: .
abundance: once
v_gene: TRBV15
CDR3nt: TGTGCCACCAGCAGGGGGACACAGAACACTGAAGCTTTCTTT
CDR3aa: CATSRGTQNTEAFF

j_gene: TRBJ1-4
d_gene: TRBD1
abundance: .
v_gene: TRBV27
CDR3nt: TGTGCCAGCACTACCGAGACAGGGACCAGAAAACTGTTTTTT
CDR3aa: CASTTETGTRKLFF

j_gene: TRBJ1-5
d_gene: .
abundance: once
v_gene: TRBV7-9
CDR3nt: TGTGCCAGCAGCTCTGGCGGGCAGCCCCAGCATTTT
CDR3aa: CASSSGGQPQHF

j_gene: TRBJ2-7
d_gene: TRBD2
abundance: .
v_gene: TRBV6-4
CDR3nt: TGTGCCAGCAGTGACCACGCGGGGGGGCCCCCCTACGAGCAGTACTTC
CDR3aa: CASSDHAGGPPYEQYF

j_gene: TRBJ1-1
d_gene: .
abundance: once
v_gene: TRBV3-1/TRBV3-2
CDR3nt: TGTGCCAGCAGCCCGCGAGGGGGTAGGACTGAAGCTTTCTTT
CDR3aa: CASSPRGGRTEAFF

j_gene: TRBJ1-1
d_gene: .
abundance: .
v_gene: TRBV3-1/TRBV3-2
CDR3nt: TGTGCCAGCAGCCAAGTCGAAAGGGGTACTGAAGCTTTCTTT
CDR3aa: CASSQVERGTEAFF

j_gene: TRBJ1-1
d_gene: TRBD1
abundance: .
v_gene: TRBV5-6
CDR3nt: TGTGCCAGCAGCTTAATCGACAGGGGGCGTGAAGCTTTCTTT
CDR3aa: CASSLIDRGREAFF

j_gene: TRBJ2-2
d_gene: .
abundance: .
v_gene: TRBV9
CDR3nt: TGTGCCAGCAGCGCTTACCCCGGGACTGGACGCACCGGGGAGCTGTTTTTT
CDR3aa: CASSAYPGTGRTGELFF

j_gene: TRBJ1-2
d_gene: TRBD1
abundance: .
v_gene: TRBV7-9
CDR3nt: TGTGCCAGCAGCTCACAGACAGGGGGGCCCTATGGCTACACCTTC
CDR3aa: CASSSQTGGPYGYTF

j_gene: TRBJ1-3
d_gene: .
abundance: .
v_gene: TRBV4-3
CDR3nt: TGCGCCAGCAGCCAAGTAGCAGGGCGGGATTCCACCATATATTTT
CDR3aa: CASSQVAGRDSTIYF

j_gene: TRBJ1-4
d_gene: .
abundance: .
v_gene: TRBV2
CDR3nt: TGTGCCAGCAGTACGTTCGGGTTTAATGAAAAACTGTTTTTT
CDR3aa: CASSTFGFNEKLFF

j_gene: TRBJ2-5
d_gene: .
abundance: .
v_gene: TRBV24-1
CDR3nt: TGTGCCACCAGTGGGCGGGGGCGCCAAGAGACCCAGTACTTC
CDR3aa: CATSGRGRQETQYF

j_gene: TRBJ2-7
d_gene: .
abundance: few
v_gene: TRBV7-2
CDR3nt: TGTGCCAGCAGCTTAACGGGGGGCTTTACCTACGAGCAGTACTTC
CDR3aa: CASSLTGGFTYEQYF

j_gene: TRBJ1-2
d_gene: .
abundance: few
v_gene: TRBV5-1
CDR3nt: TGCGCCAGCAGCGAGCGACCGGGAGACTATGGCTACACCTTC
CDR3aa: CASSERPGDYGYTF

j_gene: TRBJ2-1
d_gene: TRBD1
abundance: few
v_gene: TRBV11-3
CDR3nt: TGTGCCAGCAGCTCAGGGGACAGGGCAGGCAATGAGCAGTTCTTC
CDR3aa: CASSSGDRAGNEQFF

j_gene: TRBJ1-5
d_gene: .
abundance: .
v_gene: TRBV19
CDR3nt: TGTGCCAGTAGTACGGCCCGGGAGGGCGGCAATCAGCCCCAGCATTTT
CDR3aa: CASSTAREGGNQPQHF

j_gene: TRBJ1-2
d_gene: .
abundance: .
v_gene: TRBV9
CDR3nt: TGTGCCAGCAGCTCCGGGGTCGATGGCTACACCTTC
CDR3aa: CASSSGVDGYTF

j_gene: TRBJ1-5
d_gene: .
abundance: .
v_gene: TRBV7-2
CDR3nt: TGTGCCAGCAGGCCCGGCGGTGATAGCAATCAGCCCCAGCATTTT
CDR3aa: CASRPGGDSNQPQHF

j_gene: TRBJ2-7
d_gene: .
abundance: .
v_gene: TRBV27
CDR3nt: TGTGCCAGCAGTTTATTGTCTAGCACCTACGAGCAGTACTTC
CDR3aa: CASSLLSSTYEQYF

j_gene: TRBJ1-6
d_gene: TRBD1
abundance: .
v_gene: TRBV9
CDR3nt: TGTGCCAGCAGCGTCGGCCGGGACAGAAATAATTCACCCCTCCACTTT
CDR3aa: CASSVGRDRNNSPLHF

j_gene: TRBJ2-7
d_gene: TRBD1
abundance: once
v_gene: TRBV7-9
CDR3nt: TGTGCCAGCAGCTCTCCCCCCACGGACAGGGGGAGCTACGAGCAGTACTTC
CDR3aa: CASSSPPTDRGSYEQYF

j_gene: TRBJ2-3
d_gene: .
abundance: .
v_gene: TRBV10-2
CDR3nt: TGCGCCAGCAGTGATGGGGGGAGCACAGATACGCAGTATTTT
CDR3aa: CASSDGGSTDTQYF

j_gene: TRBJ2-7
d_gene: .
abundance: .
v_gene: TRBV5-1
CDR3nt: TGCGCCAGCAGCTTGGAGGTCACGAGGTACGAGCAGTACTTC
CDR3aa: CASSLEVTRYEQYF

j_gene: TRBJ1-1
d_gene: .
abundance: few
v_gene: TRBV2
CDR3nt: TGTGCCAGCAGTGACAGGGGACAAAGCACTGAAGCTTTCTTT
CDR3aa: CASSDRGQSTEAFF

j_gene: TRBJ2-1
d_gene: TRBD2
abundance: few
v_gene: TRBV9
CDR3nt: TGTGCCAGCAGCGCCTCTAGCGGGAAAACTTATGAGCAGTTCTTC
CDR3aa: CASSASSGKTYEQFF